This TCR beta chain was identified in a study of cytomegalovirus exposure and HLA in healthy donors. This clone turned up a few times. V gave up 2 bases and J gave up 6 bases, with 16 bases separating them. The CDR3 is made up of 14 amino acids. Germline V gene lookup returns CDR1 GTSNPN and CDR2 SVGIG (reference sequence). In the PCR, 60 Vbeta and 13 Jbeta primers were used. Sequenced by immunoSEQ multiplex PCR; TCRdb stores in-frame clones only, minus some. The data show 43,000 or so clones, under 65% seen once. Material for sequencing was PBMCs. This receptor was taken from a human donor in good health. The chain employs TRBV30 and TRBJ1-2; a weak D match, TRBD1 (5 bases). CDR3 amino acids: CAWSPREGLDGYTF. DNA for the CDR3: TGTGCCTGGAGTCCACGGGAGGGGTTAGATGGCTACACCTTC.